The entry that follows covers one T cell receptor (beta chain) sequence. The data belong to a study of T cells after yellow fever vaccination. The CDR3 consists of 13 residues. Germline lookup yields CDR1 SQVTM and CDR2 ANQGSEA. The V end lost 4 bases, the J end lost 4 bases, and 13 bases lay between the germline ends. MiXCR, applied by TCRdb to the 5' RACE reads, yields one record per CDR3 protein. This sample has 510,000 or so distinct CDR3 sequences, with over 15% found just once. The sequencing used PBMCs, collected 15 days after the yellow fever booster vaccination. This receptor was obtained from a man aged 25 to 45 who received the YFV17D yellow fever vaccine. This sequence joins TRBV29-1 and TRBJ2-5; a possible D gene is TRBD2 (5 bases). Here the CDR3 DNA reads TGCAGCGTTGGGCGGATTGCGGGAGAGACCCAGTACTTC. Translation: CSVGRIAGETQYF.